These 30 T cell receptor beta chains share one sample of origin, sequenced in a study of OX40 agonist ivuxolimab in advanced cancers. TCRdb's copy holds only in-frame clones and misses some; the assay was immunoSEQ multiplex PCR. The sample lists tens of thousands of clones, approximately 92% occurring once. The sequences come from CD4+ or CD8+ T cells sorted from blood, collected in a trial of the OX40 agonist ivuxolimab. The receptors were sampled from an adult with an advanced solid tumor such as melanoma, head and neck, liver or kidney cancer.

The J gene is TRBJ2-5, the V gene TRBV27; 9 bases line up with TRBD2. CDR1 is MNHEY and CDR2 is SMNVEV in the germline V gene (reference sequence). V lost 6 bases to trimming and J lost 5 bases; unmatched junction nucleotides: 7. The CDR3 is made up of 14 amino acids. CDR3 coding DNA: TGTGCCAGCAGCCGTAGCGGGAGAACGGAGACCCAGTACTTC. Its translation: CASSRSGRTETQYF.

This clone has a single count. The gene calls are TRBV4-1 and TRBJ2-2; tentative D call: TRBD1 (5 bases). The V gene lost 5 bases and the J gene lost 1 base, with 26 bases spanning the gap. The CDR3 totals 20 residues. Germline CDR1 MGHRA, CDR2 YSYEKL. In DNA, the CDR3 is TGCGCCAGCAGCAGCCAAGGGTTGGACAAGTCCGTTAGGAACACCGGGGAGCTGTTTTTT. This gives the protein CASSSQGLDKSVRNTGELFF.

The V and J genes are TRBV2 and TRBJ1-5; D ambiguous. This CDR3 comprises 14 residues. The germline V gene encodes CDR1 SNHLY and CDR2 FYNNEI. Trimming removed 3 bases at V and 0 bases at J, with 6 bases between. DNA for the CDR3: TGTGCCAGCAGTGAGGCATATAGCAATCAGCCCCAGCATTTT. It encodes CASSEAYSNQPQHF.

The chain employs TRBV5-1 and TRBJ2-3, with D hard to call. The length of the CDR3 is 18 residues. Germline V gene lookup returns CDR1 SGHRS and CDR2 YFSETQ. Trimming removed 0 bases at V and 5 bases at J, with 22 bases between. In DNA, the CDR3 is TGCGCCAGCAGCTTGGAAGGGTTAGCAGGAGCGTTAGGAGATACGCAGTATTTT. This codes for CASSLEGLAGALGDTQYF.

There are a few counts of this clone. The gene calls are TRBV7-8 and TRBJ2-7, with D possibly matching TRBD2 (6 bases). Germline V lookup: CDR1 SGHVS, CDR2 FQNEAQ. This CDR3 comprises 19 residues. V was pared by 1 base and J by 2 bases, with 24 bases between. The CDR3: CASSLGPRRAGIPPYEQYF. In DNA form, the CDR3 reads TGTGCCAGCAGCTTAGGGCCCCGGCGGGCGGGAATCCCTCCCTACGAGCAGTACTTC.

V and J are TRBV7-9 and TRBJ1-4, with unresolved D. The CDR3 has 14 residues. The V and J ends lost 3 bases and 0 bases respectively, with 5 bases between them. Germline loops: CDR1 SEHNR, CDR2 FQNEAQ (reference sequence). The CDR3 here is CASSFRATNEKLFF. CDR3 in DNA: TGTGCCAGCAGCTTTCGAGCAACTAATGAAAAACTGTTTTTT.

The chain has TRBV5-1 and TRBJ1-4; 9 positions agree with TRBD1. Trimming at V came to 4 bases and at J to 6 bases, leaving 4 bases not matched to a gene. CDR3 length: 14 amino acids. Germline values: CDR1 SGHRS, CDR2 YFSETQ. The CDR3 bases are TGCGCCAGCAGCGCGGGACAGGGAGATGAAAAACTGTTTTTT. Its translation is CASSAGQGDEKLFF.

The chain recombines TRBV21-1 with TRBJ2-7. TRBV21-1 is a documented pseudogene. The length of the CDR3 is 12 residues. The CDR3 region has the DNA TGTGCCAGCAGCAAAGAAGGGTACGAGCAGTACTTC. It codes for CASSKEGYEQYF.

This chain joins TRBV6-4 and TRBJ2-1, with 8 bases that match TRBD2. The CDR3 spans 13 residues. Germline V gene lookup returns CDR1 MRHNA and CDR2 SNTAGT. V dropped 5 bases and J dropped 10; count of bases not matched to a gene: 7. CDR3 in amino acids: CASSLGGAGEQFF. In DNA, the CDR3 is TGTGCCAGCAGTCTCGGGGGGGCAGGCGAGCAGTTCTTC.

The V and J genes are TRBV5-1 and TRBJ2-5; no firm D call. The ends were cut back, 2 bases at V and 0 bases at J, with 8 bases in the middle. The germline V gene encodes CDR1 SGHRS and CDR2 YFSETQ. This CDR3 has 14 amino acids. As DNA, the CDR3 is TGCGCCAGCAGCTTTCATGGAAACCAAGAGACCCAGTACTTC. It yields the protein CASSFHGNQETQYF. Filled out from reference TRBV5-1 and TRBJ2-5, the complete variable domain reads KAGVTQTPRYLIKTRGQQVTLSCSPISGHRSVSWYQQTPGQGLQFLFEYFSETQRNKGNFPGRFSGRQFSNSRSEMNVSTLELGDSALYLCASSFHGNQETQYFGPGTRLLVL.

V and J are TRBV7-2 and TRBJ2-3; 8 bases fit TRBD2. CDR3 length equals 14 residues. Trimming removed 5 bases from V and 5 bases from J; junction bases left unmatched: 6. Germline CDR1 SGHTA, CDR2 FQGNSA. This CDR3 is CASSLGGVLDTQYF. The CDR3 nucleotides are TGTGCCAGCAGCCTCGGGGGGGTTTTAGATACGCAGTATTTT.

V and J are TRBV5-1 and TRBJ2-3; no firm D call. The CDR3 sequence is 12 residues long. Germline V gene sequence: CDR1 SGHRS, CDR2 YFSETQ. V shed 0 bases and J shed 6 bases, with 5 bases lying between them. The CDR3 region has the DNA TGCGCCAGCAGCTTGGGTGCTGATACGCAGTATTTT. Its translation: CASSLGADTQYF.

The J gene is TRBJ1-2, the V gene TRBV5-1; D remains unclear. V was cut by 0 bases and J by 3 bases, with 18 bases left in between. Germline loops: CDR1 SGHRS, CDR2 YFSETQ. The CDR3 consists of 17 residues. The CDR3 sequence: CASSLGKLQVEDYGYTF. CDR3 DNA sequence: TGCGCCAGCAGCTTGGGGAAACTTCAGGTTGAGGACTATGGCTACACCTTC.

V is TRBV12-5 and J is TRBJ2-7; D gene uncertain. Trimming removed 8 bases at V and 1 base at J, with 12 bases between. CDR1 is LGHNT, CDR2 FRNRAP, per germline. This CDR3 is built from 13 residues. CDR3 DNA sequence: TGTGCTAGTTTAATGGGCACGTCCTACGAGCAGTACTTC. It specifies CASLMGTSYEQYF.

This rearrangement joins TRBV25-1 to TRBJ1-1, with TRBD1 matching 8 bases. CDR3 length equals 17 residues. V lost 2 bases, J lost 1 base, and 9 bases stayed unmatched. CDR1 MGHDK and CDR2 SYGVNS come from the germline V gene. CDR3 sequence: CASSELGGQVGNTEAFF. CDR3 nucleotides: TGTGCCAGCAGTGAACTCGGGGGACAGGTAGGGAACACTGAAGCTTTCTTT. Drawing the rest from reference TRBV25-1 and TRBJ1-1, the complete variable domain is EADIYQTPRYLVIGTGKKITLECSQTMGHDKMYWYQQDPGMELHLIHYSYGVNSTEKGDLSSESTVSRIRTEHFPLTLESARPSHTSQYLCASSELGGQVGNTEAFFGQGTRLTVV.

This clone was counted a single time. The genes are TRBV27 and TRBJ1-3; D not certain. Trimming pared 5 bases from V and 3 bases from J, leaving 11 bases between. The CDR3 runs to 14 residues. Germline CDR1 reads MNHEY; CDR2 reads SMNVEV (reference sequence). CDR3 sequence: CASSPSHIGNTIYF. The CDR3 region has the DNA TGTGCCAGCAGTCCCTCGCATATTGGAAACACCATATATTTT.

This chain joins TRBV11-3 and TRBJ2-2; tentative D call: TRBD1 (5 bases). Looked up from germline, CDR1 is SGHNT and CDR2 is YENEEA. The CDR3 length is 17 residues. Trimming stripped 0 bases from V and 4 bases from J, with 15 bases between. The CDR3 DNA sequence: TGTGCCAGCAGCTTAGATCAGGGAATCTCGGGCACCGGGGAGCTGTTTTTT. It encodes CASSLDQGISGTGELFF.

The rearrangement uses TRBV6-1 and TRBJ1-1; 9 bases fit TRBD1. The CDR3 is 13 residues long. Germline V gene lookup returns CDR1 MNHNS and CDR2 SASEGT. V dropped 4 bases and J dropped 5; count of bases not matched to a gene: 2. Here the CDR3 DNA reads TGTGCCAGCAGTGGACAGGGGGTGACTGAAGCTTTCTTT. Protein: CASSGQGVTEAFF.

V gene TRBV2 combines with J gene TRBJ1-5; TRBD1 matches at 9 bases. Germline CDR1 reads SNHLY; CDR2 reads FYNNEI. The V gene end was trimmed by 3 bases and the J gene end by 6 bases; junction bases not matched to a gene: 6. The CDR3 has 15 amino acids. This CDR3 is CASSEIQGAPQPQHF. The CDR3, as DNA: TGTGCCAGCAGTGAGATACAGGGGGCGCCTCAGCCCCAGCATTTT.

The chain is built from TRBV6-5 and TRBJ2-7; D perhaps matches TRBD1 (5 bases). Germline V gives CDR1 MNHEY, CDR2 SVGAGI. With 4 bases removed from V and 6 bases from J, the gap between germline ends came to 13 bases. This CDR3 has 13 amino acids. DNA of the CDR3: TGTGCCAGCAGTTCAGACACAGGTTCCGAGCAGTACTTC. Translated, it gives CASSSDTGSEQYF.

The chain has TRBV5-4 and TRBJ2-5; possible D gene TRBD1, 6 bases. The CDR3 length is 14 residues. V lost 4 bases, J lost 4 bases, and 14 bases lay in between. Germline loops: CDR1 SGHNT, CDR2 YYREEE (reference sequence). The CDR3 loop reads CASSPGQFGETQYF. DNA for the CDR3: TGTGCCAGCAGCCCCGGACAGTTCGGAGAGACCCAGTACTTC. Variable domain in full (rest from reference TRBV5-4 and TRBJ2-5): ETGVTQSPTHLIKTRGQQVTLRCSSQSGHNTVSWYQQALGQGPQFIFQYYREEENGRGNFPPRFSGLQFPNYSSELNVNALELDDSALYLCASSPGQFGETQYFGPGTRLLVL.

J is TRBJ2-4 and V is TRBV4-1; the D gene is possibly TRBD2 (6 bases). Trimming took off 4 bases at V and 9 bases at J, with 25 bases between the two ends. This CDR3 is built from 17 residues. Germline loops: CDR1 MGHRA, CDR2 YSYEKL. CDR3 sequence reads: CASSLRDSFFRGSIQYF. The CDR3 bases are TGCGCCAGCAGCCTAAGGGACTCCTTCTTTCGGGGTAGCATTCAGTACTTC.

The rearrangement joins TRBV11-3 to TRBJ2-7, with 8 bases identical to TRBD1. The V segment lost 5 bases and the J segment 0 bases; nucleotides outside the gene matches: 9. Per germline, CDR1 SGHNT and CDR2 YENEEA. This CDR3 has 16 residues. In DNA, the CDR3 is TGTGCCAGCAGCGGGGTGGGGGACAGGAGCTCCTACGAGCAGTACTTC. It codes for CASSGVGDRSSYEQYF.

This clone was counted a single time. The gene calls are TRBV9 and TRBJ2-1; D not certain. CDR1 SGDLS and CDR2 YYNGEE come from the germline V gene. Trimming left V 4 bases short and J 5 bases short, with 16 bases between. The CDR3 is 15 amino acids. CDR3 in DNA: TGTGCCAGCAGCATCACTTTTACGGTTGACAATGAGCAGTTCTTC. It specifies CASSITFTVDNEQFF.

V usage is TRBV30 and J usage is TRBJ1-1, with D tentatively TRBD1 (5 bases). The CDR3 has 13 residues. The V and J ends lost 0 bases and 6 bases respectively, with 11 bases between them. Per the germline V gene, CDR1 is GTSNPN and CDR2 is SVGIG (reference sequence). In nucleotides, the CDR3 is TGTGCCTGGAGTGTAGACAGAACGGCTGAAGCTTTCTTT. It yields the protein CAWSVDRTAEAFF. The full variable domain, completed using reference TRBV30 and TRBJ1-1, is SQTIHQWPATLVQPVGSPLSLECTVEGTSNPNLYWYRQAAGRGLQLLFYSVGIGQISSEVPQNLSASRPQDRQFILSSKKLLLSDSGFYLCAWSVDRTAEAFFGQGTRLTVV.

This chain links TRBV6-1 with TRBJ2-1; perhaps TRBD2 as D (6 bases). The germline V gene has CDR1 MNHNS and CDR2 SASEGT. V lost 6 bases, J lost 5 bases, and 11 bases lay in between. This CDR3 is 13 amino acids long. The CDR3 protein is CASSPGLNNEQFF. As DNA, the CDR3 is TGTGCCAGCAGCCCGGGACTTAACAATGAGCAGTTCTTC.

This sequence joins TRBV7-2 and TRBJ2-5, with a tentative D call TRBD1 (5 bases). V was clipped by 4 bases and J by 1 base, with 10 bases between them. Germline lookup yields CDR1 SGHTA and CDR2 FQGNSA. The CDR3 is 14 amino acids. CDR3 in amino acids: CASSSRQTQETQYF. DNA for the CDR3: TGTGCCAGCAGCTCTAGACAGACCCAAGAGACCCAGTACTTC.

In this sample, this clone turned up once. A read error may account for a junction end that differs from germline. The CDR3 region is CASSPPLGGENPEAFF. As DNA, the CDR3 is TGTGCCAGCTCACCGCCCCTGGGGGGGGAGAACCCTGAAGCTTTCTTT. The chain is built from TRBV18 and TRBJ1-1; TRBD1 is a possible D gene (5 bases). The CDR3 extends over 16 amino acids. Germline V gene sequence: CDR1 KGHSH, CDR2 LQKENI.

The chain joins TRBV6-5 to TRBJ2-1; D call uncertain. The ends were cut back, 3 bases at V and 9 bases at J, with 15 bases in the middle. This CDR3 is 14 amino acids long. Germline V gene sequence: CDR1 MNHEY, CDR2 SVGAGI. Here the CDR3 reads CASSYGGPGGEQFF. For the CDR3, the DNA is TGTGCCAGCAGTTATGGCGGCCCAGGTGGTGAGCAGTTCTTC.

The J gene is TRBJ1-1, the V gene TRBV7-9, with a possible D match to TRBD1 (5 bases). CDR3 length: 15 amino acids. Trimming removed 6 bases at V and 4 bases at J, with 18 bases between. The V gene's germline CDR1 is SEHNR and CDR2 FQNEAQ (reference sequence). The CDR3 region has the DNA TGTGCCAGCAGTTGGGGCGGGTCAGCCACCACTGAAGCTTTCTTT. Protein product: CASSWGGSATTEAFF.